This TCR beta chain was identified during a study of cytomegalovirus exposure and HLA in healthy donors. Study-level findings and limits: HLA allele associations emerged for around 15,000 TCR beta sequences in a later analysis, at 0.05 false discovery rate. Clonal expansion was found to be greater in HLA-associated TCR beta chains than in equally common others in a later analysis.

A word on this clone: The antigen remains unidentified.

The V end was cut by 10 bases, the J end by 1 base, with 5 bases between. This CDR3 has 11 amino acids. Germline lookup yields CDR1 ENHRY and CDR2 SYGVKD. Healthy donors of bone marrow made up the group. Researchers ran the PCR with 60 Vbeta and 13 Jbeta primers. The data were produced by immunoSEQ multiplex PCR, yet TCRdb's version contains in-frame clones alone and is incomplete. Seen in this sample are about 200,000 clones; the ten most common clones hold approximately 0.74%. The receptor was isolated from a boy younger than 18 in good health and CMV-seronegative. This rearrangement joins TRBV10-3 to TRBJ1-3; unclear D gene. Sequencing input: PBMCs. Here the CDR3 DNA reads TGTGCCACGGGGTCTGGAAACACCATATATTTT. Residues: CATGSGNTIYF.